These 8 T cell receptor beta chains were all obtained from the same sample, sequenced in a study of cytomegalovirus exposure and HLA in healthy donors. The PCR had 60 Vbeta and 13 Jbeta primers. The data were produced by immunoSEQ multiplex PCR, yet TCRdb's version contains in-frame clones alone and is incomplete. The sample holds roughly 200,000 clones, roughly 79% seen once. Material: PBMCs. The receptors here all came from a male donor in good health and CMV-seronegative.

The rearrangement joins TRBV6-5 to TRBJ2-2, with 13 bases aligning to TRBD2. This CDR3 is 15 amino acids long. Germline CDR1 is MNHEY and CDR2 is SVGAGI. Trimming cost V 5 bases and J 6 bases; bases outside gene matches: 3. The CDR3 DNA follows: TGTGCCAGCAGTACAGGACTAGCGGGGGCCGGGGAGCTGTTTTTT. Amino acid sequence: CASSTGLAGAGELFF.

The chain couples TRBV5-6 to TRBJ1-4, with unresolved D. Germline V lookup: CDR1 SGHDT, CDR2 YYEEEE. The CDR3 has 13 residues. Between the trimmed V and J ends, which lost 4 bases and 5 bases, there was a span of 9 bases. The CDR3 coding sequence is TGTGCCAGCAGCCCAGACACAAATGAAAAACTGTTTTTT. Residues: CASSPDTNEKLFF. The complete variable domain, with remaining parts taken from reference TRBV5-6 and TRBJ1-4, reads DAGVTQSPTHLIKTRGQQVTLRCSPKSGHDTVSWYQQALGQGPQFIFQYYEEEERQRGNFPDRFSGHQFPNYSSELNVNALLLGDSALYLCASSPDTNEKLFFGSGTQLSVL.

CDR3 residues: CASSPQREAYNEQFF. DNA for the CDR3: TGTGCCAGCAGTCCCCAGCGGGAGGCCTACAATGAGCAGTTCTTC. The rearrangement joins TRBV6-1 to TRBJ2-1; 9 bases agree with TRBD2. The CDR3 extends over 15 amino acids. V was clipped by 5 bases and J by 2 bases; unmatched bases: 4. The V gene's germline CDR1 is MNHNS and CDR2 SASEGT.

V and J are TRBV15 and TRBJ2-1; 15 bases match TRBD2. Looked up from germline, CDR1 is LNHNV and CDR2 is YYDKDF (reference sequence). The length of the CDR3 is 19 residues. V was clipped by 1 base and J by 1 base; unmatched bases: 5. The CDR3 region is CATSRGGTSGRRSYNEQFF. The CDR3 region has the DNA TGTGCCACCAGCAGAGGCGGGACTAGCGGGAGGCGGTCCTACAATGAGCAGTTCTTC.

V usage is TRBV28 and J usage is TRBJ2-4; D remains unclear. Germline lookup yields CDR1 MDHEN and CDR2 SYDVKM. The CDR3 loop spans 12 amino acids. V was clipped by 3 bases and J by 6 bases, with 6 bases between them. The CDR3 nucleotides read TGTGCCAGCAGTTTGTTCGGAAACATTCAGTACTTC. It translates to CASSLFGNIQYF.

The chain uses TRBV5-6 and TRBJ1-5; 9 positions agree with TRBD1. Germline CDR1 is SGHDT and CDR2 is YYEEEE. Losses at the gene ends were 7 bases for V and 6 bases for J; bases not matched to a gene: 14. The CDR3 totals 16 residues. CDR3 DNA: TGTGCCAGCCAGCTTGGGGTAACAGGGGGCGTTCAGCCCCAGCATTTT. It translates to CASQLGVTGGVQPQHF. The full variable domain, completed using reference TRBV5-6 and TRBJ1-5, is DAGVTQSPTHLIKTRGQQVTLRCSPKSGHDTVSWYQQALGQGPQFIFQYYEEEERQRGNFPDRFSGHQFPNYSSELNVNALLLGDSALYLCASQLGVTGGVQPQHFGDGTRLSIL.

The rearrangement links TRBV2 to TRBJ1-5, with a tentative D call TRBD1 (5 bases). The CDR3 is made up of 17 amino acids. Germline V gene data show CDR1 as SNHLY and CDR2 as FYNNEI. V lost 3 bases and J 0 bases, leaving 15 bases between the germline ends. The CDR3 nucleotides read TGTGCCAGCAGTGATTCTTGGGCAGGGAATAGCAATCAGCCCCAGCATTTT. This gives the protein CASSDSWAGNSNQPQHF.

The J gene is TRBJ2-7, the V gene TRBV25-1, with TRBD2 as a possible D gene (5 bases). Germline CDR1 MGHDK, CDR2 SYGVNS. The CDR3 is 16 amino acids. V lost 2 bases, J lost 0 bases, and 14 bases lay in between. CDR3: CASSEGERGNSYEQYF. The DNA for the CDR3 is TGTGCCAGCAGTGAAGGGGAGAGAGGGAACTCCTACGAGCAGTACTTC.